The 21 T cell receptor beta chains given below trace back to one sample, sequenced in a study of blood T cell repertoires in COVID-19. Measured with immunoSEQ multiplex PCR; TCRdb has only the in-frame clones, and not every one. The data show approximately 170,000 clones, around four fifths seen once. Source material: peripheral blood. Every receptor here comes from a human donor in a cohort sampled during active COVID-19.

This chain connects TRBV7-2 to TRBJ2-3; D remains unclear. Trimming left V 3 bases short and J 4 bases short, with 11 bases between. Germline values: CDR1 SGHTA, CDR2 FQGNSA. The CDR3 extends over 14 amino acids. The CDR3 region has the DNA TGTGCCAGCAGCTTGACTTTCCTTGCAGATACGCAGTATTTT. Its translation: CASSLTFLADTQYF. Full variable domain (rest looked up from reference TRBV7-2 and TRBJ2-3): GAGVSQSPSNKVTEKGKDVELRCDPISGHTALYWYRQSLGQGLEFLIYFQGNSAPDKSGLPSDRFSAERTGGSVSTLTIQRTQQEDSAVYLCASSLTFLADTQYFGPGTRLTVL.

With respect to this clone: In this CDR3 the conserved last residue, phenylalanine or tryptophan, is missing, so a read error is likely. No DNA is shown, since the ends of the CDR3 on it are uncertain; the CDR3 is the one TCRdb lists. This rearrangement joins TRBV3-1 (or the pseudogene TRBV3-2) to TRBJ2-7; TRBD2 is taken as the D call from the table, unchecked against the DNA. The CDR3 length equals 13 residues, ends included. CDR1 LGHDT and CDR2 YNNKEL come from the germline V gene (reference sequence). CDR3 region: CASSPPGLAGART.

The chain has TRBV27 and TRBJ1-1; possibly TRBD1 for D (6 bases). Trimming shortened V by 4 bases and J by 2 bases, and 17 bases separated the two germline ends. Germline CDR1 reads MNHEY; CDR2 reads SMNVEV (reference sequence). CDR3 length: 16 residues. The CDR3: CASSSSVGALNTEAFF. The CDR3 DNA reads as TGTGCCAGCAGTTCCTCCGTGGGGGCTCTTAACACTGAAGCTTTCTTT.

The CDR3 is CASSTNRQTNNEQFF. The CDR3 coding sequence is TGTGCCAGCAGCACAAATCGGCAAACTAACAATGAGCAGTTCTTC. V gene TRBV6-5 combines with J gene TRBJ2-1; D call uncertain. CDR3 length equals 15 residues. Germline V gene sequence: CDR1 MNHEY, CDR2 SVGAGI. Trimming took 6 bases from V and 5 from J, leaving 17 bases between them.

V is TRBV7-3 and J is TRBJ2-3, with D maybe TRBD1 (6 bases). The V end was cut by 4 bases, the J end by 5 bases, with 19 bases between. The CDR3 sequence is 16 residues long. Germline lookup yields CDR1 SGHTA and CDR2 FQGTGA. CDR3 nucleotide sequence: TGTGCCAGCAGCTCGGACAGAATTGGTTCGGGAGATACGCAGTATTTT. Its translation is CASSSDRIGSGDTQYF.

This sequence joins TRBV5-4 and TRBJ2-1; 10 nucleotides line up with TRBD2. The CDR3 totals 16 residues. J was trimmed by 9 bases and V by 0 bases; bases with no gene match: 9. Germline V gene sequence: CDR1 SGHNT, CDR2 YYREEE (reference sequence). The CDR3 region has the DNA TGTGCCAGCAGCTTGGCCCCAGCGGGGGGGCCCAGTGAGCAGTTCTTC. Residues: CASSLAPAGGPSEQFF.

There are a few counts of this clone. This chain uses TRBV12-3 or TRBV12-4 with TRBJ1-1; 7 bases match TRBD1. The V segment lost 5 bases and the J segment 1 base; nucleotides outside the gene matches: 1. The CDR3 length is 13 residues. Here the CDR3 DNA reads TGTGCCAGCAGTAGGGGGCGGAACACTGAAGCTTTCTTT. It yields the protein CASSRGRNTEAFF.

V is TRBV6-6 and J is TRBJ1-3; D may be TRBD1 (6 bases). The germline gives CDR1 MNHNY, CDR2 SVGAGI (reference sequence). Trimming stripped 5 bases from V and 3 bases from J, with 8 bases between. The CDR3 has 13 residues. Here the CDR3 DNA reads TGTGCCAGCAGTACCAGGGGTGGAAACACCATATATTTT. Its translation is CASSTRGGNTIYF.

The chain uses TRBV6-1 and TRBJ2-5, with 10 nucleotides matching TRBD2. The germline CDR1 and CDR2 sequences are MNHNS and SASEGT. The J segment lost 1 base and the V segment lost 6 bases, leaving 2 bases of the junction unmatched. The CDR3 contains 14 residues. This CDR3 reads CASSLAGAQETQYF. CDR3 bases: TGTGCCAGCAGCCTAGCGGGGGCCCAAGAGACCCAGTACTTC.

The rearrangement joins TRBV15 to TRBJ2-6; possibly TRBD1 for D (6 bases). Between the trimmed V and J ends, which lost 3 bases and 10 bases, there was a span of 13 bases. The CDR3 runs to 14 residues. CDR1 and CDR2 (germline): LNHNV, YYDKDF (reference sequence). CDR3 nucleotides: TGTGCCACCAGCAGCCAGGGGACGGTAAACGTCCTGACTTTC. It specifies CATSSQGTVNVLTF.

The CDR3 loop is CASSPTGPRISPLHF. CDR3 DNA sequence: TGTGCCAGCAGTCCTACAGGGCCTCGGATTTCACCCCTCCACTTT. The chain has TRBV7-9 and TRBJ1-6, with D possibly matching TRBD1 (6 bases). The germline gives CDR1 SEHNR, CDR2 FQNEAQ (reference sequence). Deletions cut 6 bases from V and 9 bases from J, with 18 bases between. This CDR3 region has 15 residues.

The chain links TRBV30 to TRBJ1-2, with TRBD1 matching 8 bases. Germline V gene data show CDR1 as GTSNPN and CDR2 as SVGIG (reference sequence). J gave up 8 bases and V 0 bases, and 5 bases lay outside the gene matches. CDR3 length: 13 amino acids. The CDR3 reads CAWSVTGGSGYTF. The CDR3 nucleotides read TGTGCCTGGAGTGTTACAGGGGGATCGGGCTACACCTTC. The complete variable domain, with remaining parts taken from reference TRBV30 and TRBJ1-2, reads SQTIHQWPATLVQPVGSPLSLECTVEGTSNPNLYWYRQAAGRGLQLLFYSVGIGQISSEVPQNLSASRPQDRQFILSSKKLLLSDSGFYLCAWSVTGGSGYTFGSGTRLTVV.

This clone occurred once. V usage is TRBV6-6 and J usage is TRBJ2-5; D gene ambiguous. The V gene lost 5 bases and the J gene lost 2 bases, with 6 bases spanning the gap. Germline CDR1 reads MNHNY; CDR2 reads SVGAGI (reference sequence). The CDR3 loop spans 12 amino acids. The CDR3 loop reads CASSLPQETQYF. The CDR3, as DNA: TGTGCCAGCAGTCTCCCTCAAGAGACCCAGTACTTC.

The chain links TRBV28 to TRBJ1-4, with 7 positions matching TRBD1. The CDR3 length is 14 residues. Germline V gene data show CDR1 as MDHEN and CDR2 as SYDVKM. V shed 4 bases, J shed 6 bases, and the junction held 5 bases outside the gene matches. CDR3 amino acids: CASSSGTVDEKLFF. In DNA form, the CDR3 reads TGTGCCAGCAGTTCCGGGACAGTAGATGAAAAACTGTTTTTT.

J is TRBJ2-7 and V is TRBV30; weak D call: TRBD2 (6 bases). From germline, CDR1 is GTSNPN and CDR2 SVGIG (reference sequence). The CDR3 sequence is 14 residues long. V gave up 1 base and J gave up 2 bases, with 12 bases separating them. The CDR3 DNA reads as TGTGCCTGGAGTGGGAGCGGGTCTCCCTACGAGCAGTACTTC. The encoded protein is CAWSGSGSPYEQYF.

The chain employs TRBV11-2 and TRBJ1-4; the D is unclear. The CDR3 is 14 residues long. Trimming cost V 5 bases and J 2 bases, with 9 bases left between them. CDR1 and CDR2 (germline): SGHAT, FQNNGV. CDR3 DNA: TGTGCCAGCAGCCAACCGACTACTAATGAAAAACTGTTTTTT. Protein product: CASSQPTTNEKLFF. Filled out from reference TRBV11-2 and TRBJ1-4, the complete variable domain reads EAGVAQSPRYKIIEKRQSVAFWCNPISGHATLYWYQQILGQGPKLLIQFQNNGVVDDSQLPKDRFSAERLKGVDSTLKIQPAKLEDSAVYLCASSQPTTNEKLFFGSGTQLSVL.

This clone occurred once. The rearrangement links TRBV19 to TRBJ2-5; the match to TRBD2 covers 7 bases. Germline lookup yields CDR1 LNHDA and CDR2 SQIVND (reference sequence). V was clipped by 5 bases and J by 2 bases; unmatched bases: 5. The CDR3 length is 14 residues. CDR3 amino acids: CASSQLARQETQYF. CDR3 coding DNA: TGTGCCAGTAGTCAACTAGCGAGGCAAGAGACCCAGTACTTC.

The chain joins TRBV7-2 to TRBJ2-2, with 7 bases that match TRBD1. The CDR3 sequence is 15 residues long. V was pared by 5 bases and J by 4 bases, with 7 bases of the junction left unmatched. Looked up from germline, CDR1 is SGHTA and CDR2 is FQGNSA. This CDR3 reads CASSPTGAATGELFF. CDR3 in DNA: TGTGCCAGCAGCCCTACAGGGGCGGCCACCGGGGAGCTGTTTTTT.

This sequence joins TRBV7-8 and TRBJ2-1; 10 nucleotides agree with TRBD1. Germline-derived CDR1 and CDR2 are SGHVS and FQNEAQ. The ends lost 5 bases at V and 4 bases at J; junction bases unmatched: 11. The length of the CDR3 is 17 residues. The CDR3 reads CASSPRTGGGPYNEQFF. DNA for the CDR3: TGTGCCAGCAGCCCCAGGACAGGGGGTGGTCCTTACAATGAGCAGTTCTTC.

This chain uses TRBV7-8 with TRBJ2-7; D remains ambiguous. Germline CDR1 and CDR2: SGHVS and FQNEAQ. V was cut by 0 bases and J by 3 bases, with 9 bases left in between. This CDR3 has 14 residues. The chain's CDR3 is CASSLAHQNYEQYF. The CDR3 region has the DNA TGTGCCAGCAGCTTAGCGCATCAGAACTACGAGCAGTACTTC.

V gene TRBV11-1 combines with J gene TRBJ2-7; perhaps TRBD2 as D (5 bases). Per germline, CDR1 SGHAT and CDR2 FQDESV (reference sequence). Trimming cost V 4 bases and J 5 bases, with 12 bases left between them. This CDR3 spans 13 amino acids. DNA for the CDR3: TGTGCCAGCAGCTCCGGACTTGGCAACGAGCAGTACTTC. This sequence encodes CASSSGLGNEQYF.